This entry lists 15 T cell receptor beta chains sequenced from one sample in a study of T cell responses to AZD1222 COVID-19 vaccine. Some clones are missing from TCRdb's copy, which holds only in-frame ones; the method was immunoSEQ multiplex PCR. The repertoire holds some 96,000 clones, with 85% to 95% as singletons. The sequencing used peripheral blood, collected on day 0 of AZD1222 vaccination. Receptor source: an adult in good health.

V is TRBV28 and J is TRBJ1-4; the match to TRBD1 covers 7 bases. The CDR3 runs 15 residues. The germline V gene has CDR1 MDHEN and CDR2 SYDVKM. The V and J ends lost 7 bases and 8 bases, in that order; junction bases with no gene match: 13. CDR3 protein: CASISGGSSGEKLFF. The DNA for the CDR3 is TGTGCCAGCATCTCAGGGGGTTCCTCTGGCGAAAAACTGTTTTTT.

The chain has TRBV29-1 and TRBJ1-2; 7 nucleotides line up with TRBD1. Per the germline V gene, CDR1 is SQVTM and CDR2 is ANQGSEA. The CDR3 has 14 residues. With V trimmed by 3 bases and J by 3 bases, 7 bases remained unmatched. The CDR3 nucleotides read TGCAGCGTTGACCGCGGACAGGTCTACTATGGCTACACCTTC. It encodes CSVDRGQVYYGYTF.

The chain is built from TRBV7-9 and TRBJ2-7, with TRBD1 matching over 7 bases. The CDR3 runs 17 residues. CDR1 is SEHNR and CDR2 is FQNEAQ in the germline V gene (reference sequence). V gave up 4 bases and J gave up 0 bases; unmatched junction bases: 12. CDR3 in amino acids: CASSYTAGTASSYEQYF. As DNA, the CDR3 is TGTGCCAGCAGCTATACCGCCGGGACAGCTAGCTCCTACGAGCAGTACTTC.

J is TRBJ1-4 and V is TRBV6-5; 11 bases align to TRBD1. Germline trimming cut 2 bases from V and 7 bases from J; bases unmatched to any gene: 0. The CDR3 loop spans 14 amino acids. Germline CDR1 and CDR2: MNHEY and SVGAGI. CDR3 sequence reads: CASSYGTGGEKLFF. The CDR3 bases are TGTGCCAGCAGTTACGGGACAGGGGGTGAAAAACTGTTTTTT.

The V and J genes are TRBV24-1 and TRBJ1-4, with a possible D match to TRBD1 (5 bases). CDR3 size: 16 residues. The germline gives CDR1 KGHDR, CDR2 SFDVKD. Deletions cut 3 bases from V and 4 bases from J, with 14 bases between. The DNA for the CDR3 is TGTGCCACCAGTGATGGTAGACAGCCGCTTAATGAAAAACTGTTTTTT. This sequence encodes CATSDGRQPLNEKLFF.

The chain couples TRBV27 to TRBJ2-1; D remains unclear. Germline V CDR1 and CDR2: MNHEY, SMNVEV (reference sequence). CDR3 size: 15 residues. Trimming left V 7 bases short and J 3 bases short, with 16 bases between. The CDR3 DNA reads TGTGCCAGCACCTCCGACATCAATTACTACAATGAGCAGTTCTTC. As protein: CASTSDINYYNEQFF.

This clone was counted a single time. V gene TRBV7-3 combines with J gene TRBJ2-7, with 8 bases that match TRBD2. V dropped 6 bases and J dropped 4; count of bases not matched to a gene: 8. The CDR3 is 14 amino acids. Germline V gene lookup returns CDR1 SGHTA and CDR2 FQGTGA. The chain's CDR3 is CASRSPGLVYEQYF. CDR3 bases: TGTGCCAGCAGATCGCCGGGACTAGTATACGAGCAGTACTTC.

V gene TRBV3-1 (or the pseudogene TRBV3-2) combines with J gene TRBJ1-5, with D unresolved. This CDR3 is 12 amino acids long. With 4 bases removed from V and 4 bases from J, the gap between germline ends came to 5 bases. Germline-derived CDR1 and CDR2 are LGHDT and YNNKEL (reference sequence). CDR3 in amino acids: CASSRGNQPQHF. CDR3 DNA: TGTGCCAGCAGCCGAGGAAATCAGCCCCAGCATTTT.

V usage is TRBV21-1 and J usage is TRBJ2-3; the table gives TRBD2 as D, unverified against the DNA. TRBV21-1 corresponds to a pseudogene. This CDR3 comprises 18 residues. CDR3 amino acids: CASSKVPSSGRAADTQYF. The CDR3 DNA is TGTGCCAGCAGCAAAGTGCCCTCGAGCGGGAGGGCGGCAGATACGCAGTATTTT.

V and J are TRBV29-1 and TRBJ2-1; D unclear. Trimming removed 6 bases from V and 4 bases from J, with 7 bases in between. The length of the CDR3 is 11 residues. CDR1 SQVTM and CDR2 ANQGSEA come from the germline V gene. The CDR3 coding sequence is TGCAGCGTGACTTTGTACAATGAGCAGTTCTTC. It specifies CSVTLYNEQFF.

The genes are TRBV7-3 and TRBJ1-1; 9 bases agree with TRBD1. This CDR3 region has 17 residues. Trimming at V came to 10 bases and at J to 0 bases, leaving 15 bases not matched to a gene. Germline V gene lookup returns CDR1 SGHTA and CDR2 FQGTGA. Here the CDR3 reads CATESPGQGLMNTEAFF. As DNA, the CDR3 is TGTGCCACCGAATCACCGGGACAGGGACTTATGAACACTGAAGCTTTCTTT. Based on the CDR3 plus reference TRBV7-3 and TRBJ1-1, the full variable domain is GAGVSQTPSNKVTEKGKYVELRCDPISGHTALYWYRQSLGQGPEFLIYFQGTGAADDSGLPNDRFFAVRPEGSVSTLKIQRTERGDSAVYLCATESPGQGLMNTEAFFGQGTRLTVV.

CDR3 region: CASSLAGVGETQYF. CDR3 in DNA: TGTGCCAGCAGCTTAGCGGGAGTAGGTGAGACCCAGTACTTC. The rearrangement links TRBV7-2 to TRBJ2-5; D possibly corresponds to TRBD2 (5 bases). Deletions cut 0 bases from V and 5 bases from J, with 10 bases between. The CDR3 is 14 residues long. Per germline, CDR1 SGHTA and CDR2 FQGNSA. The full variable domain, in which reference TRBV7-2 and TRBJ2-5 provide the parts outside the CDR3, is GAGVSQSPSNKVTEKGKDVELRCDPISGHTALYWYRQSLGQGLEFLIYFQGNSAPDKSGLPSDRFSAERTGGSVSTLTIQRTQQEDSAVYLCASSLAGVGETQYFGPGTRLLVL.

The chain is built from TRBV27 and TRBJ2-7; TRBD1 aligns across 7 bases. Germline V lookup: CDR1 MNHEY, CDR2 SMNVEV (reference sequence). J gave up 7 bases and V 3 bases, and 24 bases lay outside the gene matches. The CDR3 has 19 residues. CDR3 sequence reads: CASSLDEGQYPGGGREQYF. The CDR3 bases are TGTGCCAGCAGTTTGGACGAGGGACAGTATCCCGGCGGAGGACGGGAGCAGTACTTC.

The chain couples TRBV10-1 to TRBJ2-3; 11 positions match TRBD2. CDR3 length: 16 residues. Germline V lookup: CDR1 WNHNN, CDR2 SYGVQD (reference sequence). J was trimmed by 6 bases and V by 6 bases; bases with no gene match: 11. This chain's CDR3 is CASSPRLAGGADTQYF. As DNA, the CDR3 is TGCGCCAGCAGCCCCCGGCTAGCGGGAGGAGCCGATACGCAGTATTTT.

The gene calls are TRBV5-5 and TRBJ2-7; D may be TRBD1 or TRBD2 (5 bases each). V dropped 2 bases and J dropped 4 bases, with 19 bases sitting between them. This CDR3 has 16 amino acids. Germline V CDR1 and CDR2: SGHKS, YYEKEE (reference sequence). DNA for the CDR3: TGTGCCAGCAGCTTTCTCGGCTGGGGGAGCAGGTACGAGCAGTACTTC. Protein sequence: CASSFLGWGSRYEQYF. Full variable domain (missing parts from reference TRBV5-5 and TRBJ2-7): DAGVTQSPTHLIKTRGQQVTLRCSPISGHKSVSWYQQVLGQGPQFIFQYYEKEERGRGNFPDRFSARQFPNYSSELNVNALLLGDSALYLCASSFLGWGSRYEQYFGPGTRLTVT.